These T cell receptor beta chains were read from a single sample in a study of cytomegalovirus exposure and HLA in healthy donors. Clones were read by immunoSEQ multiplex PCR, and TCRdb kept only the in-frame ones, dropping some. The repertoire consists of approximately 120,000 clones, with 65% to 75% occurring once and the leading ten covering about 4%. Sequenced: PBMCs. The receptors stem from a woman aged 50 to 60 in good health and CMV-seropositive. CDR3s include the opening cysteine and the closing phenylalanine or tryptophan. D genes are given only for firm matches. The size of a clone is reported for some rows only, either as once, few or many, or as a class for expanded clones.

v_call	clone_size	cdr3_length	j_call	d_call	cdr3_aa	cdr3_nt
TRBV7-9	-	13	TRBJ2-5	TRBD2	CASSTSVKETQYF	TGTGCCAGCAGCACTAGCGTCAAAGAGACCCAGTACTTC
TRBV6-1	-	14	TRBJ2-1	-	CASDRSEGYNEQFF	TGTGCCAGCGATCGGAGTGAGGGCTACAATGAGCAGTTCTTC
TRBV14	-	15	TRBJ1-2	TRBD1	CASSLRGGRGDGYTF	TGTGCCAGCAGCCTCAGAGGGGGCAGGGGTGATGGCTACACCTTC
TRBV12-5	-	17	TRBJ1-6	-	CASGLVIRWSYNSPLHF	TGTGCTAGTGGTTTGGTAATCAGGTGGTCCTATAATTCACCCCTCCACTTT
TRBV6-6	few	14	TRBJ2-2	TRBD2	CASSYVGGGGELFF	TGTGCCAGCAGTTACGTGGGGGGGGGAGGGGAGCTGTTTTTT
TRBV5-1	-	15	TRBJ2-3	-	CASSSQRTRSDTQYF	TGCGCCAGCAGCTCACAACGAACTAGATCAGATACGCAGTATTTT
TRBV7-3	-	18	TRBJ2-1	TRBD2	CASSLTRTIAGGYNEQFF	TGTGCCAGCAGCTTAACGCGAACAATAGCGGGGGGATACAATGAGCAGTTCTTC
TRBV6-6	few	14	TRBJ1-1	-	CASSYSLGGTEAFF	TGTGCCAGCAGTTACTCGCTGGGGGGCACTGAAGCTTTCTTT
TRBV19	-	14	TRBJ1-1	TRBD1	CASTEGAWGTEAFF	TGTGCCAGTACGGAGGGGGCCTGGGGCACTGAAGCTTTCTTT
TRBV5-1	-	16	TRBJ2-7	TRBD1	CASSQGQGGSGYEQYF	TGCGCCAGCAGCCAGGGACAGGGGGGATCGGGCTACGAGCAGTACTTC
TRBV30	-	14	TRBJ2-5	TRBD2	CAWSGVAGLRTQYF	TGTGCCTGGAGTGGGGTAGCGGGGCTGAGGACCCAGTACTTC
TRBV6-1	-	13	TRBJ1-2	TRBD1	CASRMGQGAGYTF	TGTGCCAGCAGAATGGGACAGGGGGCCGGCTACACCTTC
TRBV5-1	-	15	TRBJ2-7	-	CASSLVDPTGAEQYF	TGCGCCAGCAGCTTGGTGGACCCAACGGGAGCCGAGCAGTACTTC
TRBV11-2	-	13	TRBJ2-1	-	CASSMDRDSGQFF	TGTGCCAGCAGCATGGACCGGGACTCAGGCCAGTTCTTC
TRBV27	-	12	TRBJ2-7	-	CASHTPGREQYF	TGTGCCAGTCACACCCCAGGGCGGGAGCAGTACTTC
TRBV5-8	-	17	TRBJ2-6	-	CASSLDRVGSGANVLTF	TGTGCCAGCAGCTTGGACAGGGTAGGCTCTGGGGCCAACGTCCTGACTTTC
TRBV27	-	16	TRBJ2-3	TRBD2	CASSLSSGGAGDTQYF	TGTGCCAGCAGTTTATCTAGCGGGGGGGCCGGAGATACGCAGTATTTT
TRBV6-1	-	13	TRBJ2-2	-	CASIIGGTGELFF	TGTGCCAGCATAATAGGGGGCACCGGGGAGCTGTTTTTT
TRBV7-2	few	13	TRBJ1-4	TRBD1	CASSLEATGTLFF	TGTGCCAGCAGCTTAGAAGCGACAGGGACACTGTTTTTT
TRBV30	-	15	TRBJ2-5	TRBD2	CAWSGAGGPQETQYF	TGTGCCTGGAGTGGAGCGGGGGGCCCCCAAGAGACCCAGTACTTC
TRBV27	-	22	TRBJ2-1	TRBD2	CASSLYTPRISLAGGSYNEQFF	TGTGCCAGCAGTTTATACACCCCCCGGATCTCGTTGGCGGGGGGCTCCTACAATGAGCAGTTCTTC